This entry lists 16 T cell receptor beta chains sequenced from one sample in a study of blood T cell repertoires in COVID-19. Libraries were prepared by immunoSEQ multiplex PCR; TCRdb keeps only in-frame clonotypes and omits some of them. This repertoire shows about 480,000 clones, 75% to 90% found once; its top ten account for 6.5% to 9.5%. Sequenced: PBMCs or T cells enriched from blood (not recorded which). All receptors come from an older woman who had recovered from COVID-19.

This CDR3 reads CATTGQAGNTIYF. The CDR3 region has the DNA TGTGCCACAACAGGACAGGCTGGAAACACCATATATTTT. The V gene is TRBV2, the J gene TRBJ1-3; 7 nucleotides match TRBD1. The CDR3 spans 13 residues. Germline assignment: CDR1 SNHLY and CDR2 FYNNEI. The V and J ends lost 10 bases and 2 bases, in that order; junction bases with no gene match: 5.

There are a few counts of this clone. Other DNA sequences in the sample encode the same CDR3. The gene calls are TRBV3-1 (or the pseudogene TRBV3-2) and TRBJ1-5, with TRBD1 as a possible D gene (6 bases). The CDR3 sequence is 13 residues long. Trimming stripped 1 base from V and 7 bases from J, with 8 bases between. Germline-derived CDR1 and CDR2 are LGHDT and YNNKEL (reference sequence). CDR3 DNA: TGTGCCAGCAGCCAAGGCAGGGGCCAGCCCCAGCATTTT. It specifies CASSQGRGQPQHF.

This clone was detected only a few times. The CDR3 protein is CASSGWGGDEQYF. The CDR3, as DNA: TGCGCCAGCAGCGGCTGGGGAGGGGACGAGCAGTACTTC. The rearrangement links TRBV5-1 to TRBJ2-7, with 7 bases that match TRBD2. The CDR3 is 13 amino acids. V was pared by 4 bases and J by 5 bases, with 6 bases of the junction left unmatched. The germline V gene encodes CDR1 SGHRS and CDR2 YFSETQ.

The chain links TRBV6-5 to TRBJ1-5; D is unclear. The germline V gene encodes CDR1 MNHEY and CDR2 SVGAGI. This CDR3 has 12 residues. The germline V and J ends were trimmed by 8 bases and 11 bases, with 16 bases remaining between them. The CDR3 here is CASCVEKPTQHF. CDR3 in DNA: TGTGCCAGCTGCGTCGAGAAACCAACCCAGCATTTT.

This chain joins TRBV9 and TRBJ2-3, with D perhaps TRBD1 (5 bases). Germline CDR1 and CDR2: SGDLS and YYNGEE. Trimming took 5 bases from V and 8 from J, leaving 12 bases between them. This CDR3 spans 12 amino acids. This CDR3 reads CASSFSRGTQYF. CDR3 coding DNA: TGTGCCAGCAGTTTCAGTAGGGGTACGCAGTATTTT.

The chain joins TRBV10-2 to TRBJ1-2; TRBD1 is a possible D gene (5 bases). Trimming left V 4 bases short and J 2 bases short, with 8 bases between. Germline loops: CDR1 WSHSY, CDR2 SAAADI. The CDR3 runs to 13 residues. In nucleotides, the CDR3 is TGCGCCAGCAGTGTAGGGGTGAACTATGGCTACACCTTC. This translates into CASSVGVNYGYTF.

In nucleotides, the CDR3 is TGTGCCAGCAGCGTAGGGACAGGGAGGGTTGGCGAAAAACTGTTTTTT. Translating it yields CASSVGTGRVGEKLFF. The J gene is TRBJ1-4, the V gene TRBV9; TRBD1 agrees at 8 bases. CDR3 size: 16 residues. The V gene end was trimmed by 0 bases and the J gene end by 8 bases; junction bases not matched to a gene: 9. Germline lookup yields CDR1 SGDLS and CDR2 YYNGEE.

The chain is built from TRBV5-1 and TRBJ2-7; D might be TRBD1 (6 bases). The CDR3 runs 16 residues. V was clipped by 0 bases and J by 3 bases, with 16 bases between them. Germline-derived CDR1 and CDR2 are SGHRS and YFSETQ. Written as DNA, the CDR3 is TGCGCCAGCAGCTTGGAAGGGGGTTCCTTCTACTACGAGCAGTACTTC. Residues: CASSLEGGSFYYEQYF.

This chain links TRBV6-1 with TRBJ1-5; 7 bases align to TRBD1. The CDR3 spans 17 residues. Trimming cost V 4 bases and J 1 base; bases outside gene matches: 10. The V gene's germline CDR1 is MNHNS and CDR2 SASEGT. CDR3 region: CASSAFTGGQSNQPQHF. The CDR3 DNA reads TGTGCCAGCAGTGCCTTCACCGGGGGACAGAGCAATCAGCCCCAGCATTTT.

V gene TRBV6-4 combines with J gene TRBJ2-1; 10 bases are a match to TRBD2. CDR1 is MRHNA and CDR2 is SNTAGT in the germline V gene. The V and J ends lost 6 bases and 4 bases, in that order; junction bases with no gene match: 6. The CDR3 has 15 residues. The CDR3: CASSAAGGPYNEQFF. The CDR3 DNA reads TGTGCCAGCAGCGCAGCGGGGGGGCCTTACAATGAGCAGTTCTTC.

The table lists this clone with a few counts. CDR3 nucleotide sequence: TGTGCCAGCAGCCCCCATCCCACAGGGGGCTATGGCTACACCTTC. It yields the protein CASSPHPTGGYGYTF. This chain uses TRBV2 with TRBJ1-2; TRBD1 agrees at 8 bases. CDR3 length: 15 residues. Germline V lookup: CDR1 SNHLY, CDR2 FYNNEI. V was pared by 6 bases and J by 4 bases, with 10 bases of the junction left unmatched. The whole variable domain, remainder taken from reference TRBV2 and TRBJ1-2, is EPEVTQTPSHQVTQMGQEVILRCVPISNHLYFYWYRQILGQKVEFLVSFYNNEISEKSEIFDDQFSVERPDGSNFTLKIRSTKLEDSAMYFCASSPHPTGGYGYTFGSGTRLTVV.

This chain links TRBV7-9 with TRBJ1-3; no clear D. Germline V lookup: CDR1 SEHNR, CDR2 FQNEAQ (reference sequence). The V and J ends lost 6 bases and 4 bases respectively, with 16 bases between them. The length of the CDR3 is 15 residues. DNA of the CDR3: TGTGCCAGCAGTCCCGGAAAGGCGGCGGGAAACACCATATATTTT. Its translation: CASSPGKAAGNTIYF. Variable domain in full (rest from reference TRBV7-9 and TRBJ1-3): DTGVSQNPRHKITKRGQNVTFRCDPISEHNRLYWYRQTLGQGPEFLTYFQNEAQLEKSRLLSDRFSAERPKGSFSTLEIQRTEQGDSAMYLCASSPGKAAGNTIYFGEGSWLTVV.

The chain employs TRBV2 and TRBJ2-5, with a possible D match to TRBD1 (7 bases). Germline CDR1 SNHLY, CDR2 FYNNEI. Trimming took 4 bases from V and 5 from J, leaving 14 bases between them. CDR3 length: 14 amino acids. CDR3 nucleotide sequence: TGTGCCAGCAGTGCGGGACAGCGGGCCGAGACCCAGTACTTC. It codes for CASSAGQRAETQYF.

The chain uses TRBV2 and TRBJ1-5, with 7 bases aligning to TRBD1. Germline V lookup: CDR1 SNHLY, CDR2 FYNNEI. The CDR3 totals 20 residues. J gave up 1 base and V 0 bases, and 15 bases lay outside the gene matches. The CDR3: CASSEAEVTGARRSNQPQHF. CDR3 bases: TGTGCCAGCAGTGAAGCGGAGGTAACAGGGGCGCGGAGGAGCAATCAGCCCCAGCATTTT. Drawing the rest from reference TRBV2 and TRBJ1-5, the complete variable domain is EPEVTQTPSHQVTQMGQEVILRCVPISNHLYFYWYRQILGQKVEFLVSFYNNEISEKSEIFDDQFSVERPDGSNFTLKIRSTKLEDSAMYFCASSEAEVTGARRSNQPQHFGDGTRLSIL.

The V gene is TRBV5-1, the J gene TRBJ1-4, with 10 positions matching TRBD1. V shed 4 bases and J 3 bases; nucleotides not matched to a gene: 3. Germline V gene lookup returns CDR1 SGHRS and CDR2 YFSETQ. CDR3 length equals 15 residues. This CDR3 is CASSRGQGANEKLFF. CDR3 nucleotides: TGCGCCAGCAGCCGTGGACAGGGGGCTAATGAAAAACTGTTTTTT.

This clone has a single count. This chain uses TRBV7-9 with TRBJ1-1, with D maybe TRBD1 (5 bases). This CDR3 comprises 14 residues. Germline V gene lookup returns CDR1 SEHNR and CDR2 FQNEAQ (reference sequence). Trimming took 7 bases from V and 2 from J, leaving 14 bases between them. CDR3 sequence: CASTRRGNNTEAFF. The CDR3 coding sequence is TGTGCCAGCACCAGGAGGGGAAACAACACTGAAGCTTTCTTT.